This T cell receptor beta chain was obtained from a study of blood T cell repertoires in COVID-19. This clone was counted once. Clones were sequenced by immunoSEQ multiplex PCR, and TCRdb holds only the in-frame ones, with some missing. This repertoire shows roughly 150,000 clones, about four fifths found once; its top ten account for 15% to 20%. V dropped 5 bases and J dropped 9; count of bases not matched to a gene: 7. Germline lookup yields CDR1 DFQATT and CDR2 SNEGSKA (reference sequence). The CDR3 has 11 residues. Sample: PBMCs or T cells enriched from blood (not recorded which). The TCR was taken from a man aged 60 to 75 who had recovered from COVID-19. J is TRBJ2-7 and V is TRBV20-1; 7 nucleotides align to TRBD2. The CDR3 DNA follows: TGCAGTGCTCGGGGGGACCCCAGGCAGTACTTC. Translation gives CSARGDPRQYF.